This is a list of T cell receptor beta chains from one sample in a study of CD8 T cells in Susac syndrome. TCRdb reanalysed the immunoSEQ multiplex PCR reads using MiXCR and keeps one entry per CDR3 protein. The sample yields roughly 250,000 distinct CDR3 sequences, almost 97% seen once. Sequencing input: CD4+ T cells from PBMCs. These receptor sequences come from a human donor with Susac syndrome. The CDR3 runs from the conserved cysteine through the conserved F or W. Each record gives: V gene, CDR3 protein.

V gene: TRBV2
CDR3 protein: CASSRETYNEQFF

V gene: TRBV5-1
CDR3 protein: CASSTGTSGTNEQFF

V gene: TRBV20-1
CDR3 protein: CSALRSEQFF

V gene: TRBV20-1
CDR3 protein: CSASLGARGYGYTF

V gene: TRBV4-1
CDR3 protein: CASSPQGRGAYEQYF

V gene: TRBV29-1
CDR3 protein: CSVEGLAGGGSYNEQFF

V gene: TRBV29-1
CDR3 protein: CSVRADSNQPQHF

V gene: TRBV20-1
CDR3 protein: CSARDSRTALGEQFF

V gene: TRBV28
CDR3 protein: CASSLGTGTIKPQHF

V gene: TRBV12-3/TRBV12-4
CDR3 protein: CASSFWTSTDTQYF

V gene: TRBV25-1
CDR3 protein: CASGGTGTRNGYTF

V gene: TRBV30
CDR3 protein: CAWTRGLTEAFF

V gene: TRBV12-5
CDR3 protein: CASAWGGSSYEQYF

V gene: TRBV7-9
CDR3 protein: CASSFTSGDTEAFF

V gene: TRBV7-6
CDR3 protein: CASSLGQKSNTEAFF

V gene: TRBV30
CDR3 protein: CAWGRGGTYEQYF

V gene: TRBV30
CDR3 protein: CAWGKTGGTGYTF

V gene: TRBV15
CDR3 protein: CATSRDPGQGRTGELFF